Sequencing of this TCR beta chain was carried out in a study of blood T cells in healthy people across ages. Combining a sample-barcoded 5' primer with a J-beta primer mix, a second PCR ran for 7 to 11 cycles. Each CDR3 protein is one row after TCRdb ran MiXCR on the 5' RACE reads. The sample holds 850,000 or so distinct CDR3 sequences, under 35% seen once. The sample, about 10 milliliters of peripheral blood, was drawn from each donor. This CDR3 has 12 residues. Deletions cut 5 bases from V and 8 bases from J, with 13 bases between. The germline CDR1 and CDR2 sequences are SGHTA and FQGNSA. This clonotype was detected only a few times. A much larger clone lies one base from this, so it may be a read error.

Sequencing was done on a sample of blood. This chain uses TRBV7-2 with TRBJ2-7; D possibly uses TRBD1 or TRBD2 (5 bases each). The receptor was derived from a woman of 80 years or more in good health. CDR3 protein: CASSPNWDQQYF. The CDR3 nucleotides are TGTGCCAGCAGCCCCAATTGGGACCAGCAGTACTTC.